Following are 21 T cell receptor beta chains from one sample sequenced in a study of vaccination and CD4 T cells after COVID-19. Once obtained from cultured CD4+ T cells, the DNA was sequenced using the Oncomine TCR Beta short-read assay. TCRdb re-analysed the PCR reads in MiXCR, keeping a single row per CDR3 protein. The sample carries roughly 17,000 distinct CDR3 sequences, approximately 55% recorded once. Treatment of the sample: 10-day PBMC culture with coronavirus spike peptide pools or control peptides (ViraFEST assay). What these receptors recognize is not known. The sample was CD4+ T cells from blood, cultured in vitro. Receptors originate from a human donor who had recovered from COVID-19.

The chain is built from TRBV7-9 and TRBJ1-2; unclear D gene. Germline-derived CDR1 and CDR2 are SEHNR and FQNEAQ (reference sequence). The CDR3 contains 11 residues. Between the trimmed V and J ends, which lost 5 bases and 8 bases, there was a span of 9 bases. This CDR3 is CASSDRSGYTF. CDR3 coding DNA: TGTGCCAGCAGCGACCGATCGGGCTACACCTTC.

The chain combines TRBV20-1 with TRBJ1-3, with D unclear. The CDR3 consists of 15 residues. Per the germline V gene, CDR1 is DFQATT and CDR2 is SNEGSKA (reference sequence). Trimming removed 0 bases from V and 4 bases from J, with 13 bases in between. CDR3 DNA sequence: TGCAGTGCTAGAGATAAAACGGGTATGGGAAACACCATATATTTT. Translation gives CSARDKTGMGNTIYF.

The rearrangement links TRBV18 to TRBJ2-5, with D tentatively TRBD1 (5 bases). This CDR3 is built from 13 residues. Germline CDR1 is KGHSH and CDR2 is LQKENI. V was shortened by 3 bases and J by 4 bases, with 9 bases between the two germline ends. The CDR3 reads CASSPPGSETQYF. DNA of the CDR3: TGTGCCAGCTCACCCCCAGGGTCAGAGACCCAGTACTTC.

CDR3 residues: CASSFFIGTYGYTF. The CDR3 DNA sequence: TGTGCCAGCAGCTTCTTCATCGGAACCTATGGCTACACCTTC. The chain carries TRBV7-9 and TRBJ1-2; D gene uncertain. This CDR3 region has 14 residues. Germline V gene lookup returns CDR1 SEHNR and CDR2 FQNEAQ (reference sequence). The germline V and J ends were trimmed by 3 bases and 4 bases, with 12 bases remaining between them.

The chain uses TRBV20-1 and TRBJ1-1, with a weak D call TRBD1 (5 bases). Germline loops: CDR1 DFQATT, CDR2 SNEGSKA (reference sequence). Trimming took 2 bases from V and 8 from J, leaving 15 bases between them. The CDR3 has 13 amino acids. The CDR3 DNA sequence: TGCAGTGCTAGATCGGGGGGACGCGTAGAAGCTTTCTTT. This translates into CSARSGGRVEAFF.

The chain carries TRBV28 and TRBJ1-5; D may be TRBD1 (5 bases). The CDR3 is 12 residues long. V shed 10 bases and J shed 4 bases, with 11 bases lying between them. Germline V gene sequence: CDR1 MDHEN, CDR2 SYDVKM. The CDR3 here is CATNGGNQPQHF. The CDR3 DNA sequence: TGTGCCACAAACGGGGGTAATCAGCCCCAGCATTTT. The full variable domain, its missing parts supplied by reference TRBV28 and TRBJ1-5, is DVKVTQSSRYLVKRTGEKVFLECVQDMDHENMFWYRQDPGLGLRLIYFSYDVKMKEKGDIPEGYSVSREKKERFSLILESASTNQTSMYLCATNGGNQPQHFGDGTRLSIL.

This clonotype occurred once. The rearrangement links TRBV6-1 to TRBJ2-7; D is uncertain. Germline lookup yields CDR1 MNHNS and CDR2 SASEGT. V was trimmed by 5 bases and J by 4 bases, leaving 12 bases between them. The CDR3 loop spans 13 amino acids. The CDR3 sequence is CASSKERAYEQYF. In DNA form, the CDR3 reads TGTGCCAGCAGTAAGGAGAGAGCGTACGAGCAGTACTTC.

The sample holds a few counts of this clonotype. This chain joins TRBV24-1 and TRBJ1-2; 9 nucleotides align to TRBD1. Germline V gene lookup returns CDR1 KGHDR and CDR2 SFDVKD. After removal of 2 bases from V and 1 base from J, the junction contained 4 bases not matched to a gene. This CDR3 region has 16 residues. The CDR3 DNA follows: TGTGCCACCAGTGATTCGTCGACAGGGGGTAACTATGGCTACACCTTC. Its protein is CATSDSSTGGNYGYTF.

The V gene is TRBV27, the J gene TRBJ2-5, with TRBD2 matching 11 bases. V was pared by 2 bases and J by 5 bases, with 13 bases of the junction left unmatched. The CDR3 contains 18 residues. Germline CDR1 reads MNHEY; CDR2 reads SMNVEV (reference sequence). The CDR3, as DNA: TGTGCCAGCAGTTTAAAAGTAGCGGGAGGGAGGATTCATGAGACCCAGTACTTC. Translating it yields CASSLKVAGGRIHETQYF.

Only a few counts were recorded for this clonotype. The chain employs TRBV27 and TRBJ2-2; 9 nucleotides align to TRBD1. The CDR3 has 14 amino acids. The V and J ends lost 7 bases and 8 bases, in that order; junction bases with no gene match: 8. Germline V CDR1 and CDR2: MNHEY, SMNVEV (reference sequence). The CDR3 is CASTNRGREGELFF. CDR3 DNA: TGTGCCAGCACCAACAGGGGGCGGGAAGGGGAGCTGTTTTTT.

The CDR3 region is CATTRDRDSEQYF. The DNA of the CDR3 is TGTGCCACCACCCGGGACAGGGATTCCGAGCAGTACTTC. The chain carries TRBV6-1 and TRBJ2-7, with 9 positions matching TRBD1. V was clipped by 10 bases and J by 6 bases; unmatched bases: 10. Germline V gene lookup returns CDR1 MNHNS and CDR2 SASEGT. The CDR3 sequence is 13 residues long.

This chain connects TRBV7-2 to TRBJ1-2; a possible D gene is TRBD1 (5 bases). This CDR3 comprises 19 residues. V lost 4 bases, J lost 4 bases, and 28 bases lay in between. Per germline, CDR1 SGHTA and CDR2 FQGNSA. The CDR3 DNA reads as TGTGCCAGCAGCTCCAGGTCCTATCCGGGACGCCGTTTCTTCTATGGCTACACCTTC. This sequence encodes CASSSRSYPGRRFFYGYTF.

The J gene is TRBJ2-3, the V gene TRBV19, with TRBD1 as a possible D gene (6 bases). V lost 7 bases to trimming and J lost 6 bases, with 14 bases between them. The CDR3 contains 13 residues. Germline CDR1 and CDR2: LNHDA and SQIVND (reference sequence). Written as DNA, the CDR3 is TGTGCCAGTAAAGCGTTGGGGGCGGATACGCAGTATTTT. Protein sequence: CASKALGADTQYF.

The gene calls are TRBV6-1 and TRBJ2-2, with TRBD1 identical over 10 bases. With 6 bases clipped from V and 3 bases from J, the junction kept 4 bases outside the gene matches. This CDR3 contains 15 residues. CDR1 MNHNS and CDR2 SASEGT come from the germline V gene. The CDR3 sequence is CASRRDRGDTGELFF. DNA for the CDR3: TGTGCCAGCAGACGGGACAGGGGCGACACCGGGGAGCTGTTTTTT.

V and J are TRBV5-1 and TRBJ1-1, with D unresolved. The CDR3 has 14 amino acids. CDR1 and CDR2 from the germline V gene are SGHRS and YFSETQ. The V gene lost 3 bases and the J gene lost 1 base, with 10 bases spanning the gap. The CDR3 DNA reads TGCGCCAGCAGCTCGCAGGCGACGAACACTGAAGCTTTCTTT. Translating gives CASSSQATNTEAFF.

In its sample, this clonotype was seen a few times. The rearrangement uses TRBV24-1 and TRBJ1-5, with TRBD1 identical over 7 bases. CDR1 KGHDR and CDR2 SFDVKD come from the germline V gene. CDR3 length equals 14 residues. V lost 4 bases to trimming and J lost 8 bases; unmatched junction nucleotides: 7. CDR3 sequence reads: CATSETGTGEPQHF. In nucleotides, the CDR3 is TGTGCCACCAGTGAGACAGGGACGGGGGAGCCCCAGCATTTT.

The V and J genes are TRBV20-1 and TRBJ2-3; 12 bases agree with TRBD2. The CDR3 runs to 16 residues. CDR1 is DFQATT, CDR2 SNEGSKA, per germline (reference sequence). V gave up 5 bases and J gave up 4 bases; unmatched junction bases: 10. CDR3 bases: TGCAGTGCTCCACCCCTAGCGGGAGGGGCTCCAGATACGCAGTATTTT. Protein product: CSAPPLAGGAPDTQYF.

The table lists this clonotype with a few counts. J is TRBJ1-2 and V is TRBV27, with 10 bases identical to TRBD1. Germline V gene sequence: CDR1 MNHEY, CDR2 SMNVEV (reference sequence). The CDR3 is 15 amino acids. The junction had 7 bases not matched to a gene; V was cut back by 5 bases and J by 4 bases. CDR3 protein: CASSPWDRGTYGYTF. The CDR3 DNA sequence: TGTGCCAGCAGTCCCTGGGACAGGGGTACCTATGGCTACACCTTC.

This clonotype was found once. The chain is built from TRBV6-1 and TRBJ2-7; 9 bases match TRBD2. Germline values: CDR1 MNHNS, CDR2 SASEGT. The CDR3 consists of 15 residues. The junction had 7 bases not matched to a gene; V was cut back by 6 bases and J by 1 base. CDR3 region: CASSISGSGSYEQYF. The CDR3 DNA sequence: TGTGCCAGCAGCATTAGCGGGAGTGGATCCTACGAGCAGTACTTC.

The V gene is TRBV30, the J gene TRBJ1-2; D gene unclear. V dropped 0 bases and J dropped 3 bases, with 23 bases sitting between them. Germline V lookup: CDR1 GTSNPN, CDR2 SVGIG (reference sequence). This CDR3 has 18 amino acids. The CDR3 sequence is CAWSVTERAAPWDYGYTF. The CDR3 DNA sequence: TGTGCCTGGAGTGTTACAGAGCGGGCGGCCCCATGGGACTATGGCTACACCTTC.

V and J are TRBV6-1 and TRBJ1-1, with 9 positions matching TRBD1. The trim removed 5 bases at V and 4 bases at J, leaving 2 bases unmatched. Germline V gives CDR1 MNHNS, CDR2 SASEGT. The CDR3 consists of 13 residues. CDR3 amino acids: CASSMTGGTEAFF. The DNA of the CDR3 is TGTGCCAGCAGTATGACAGGGGGCACTGAAGCTTTCTTT.